This T cell receptor beta chain was recorded in a study of molecular identifiers for immune sequencing clone quantification. Study-wide findings and caveats: The sizes of highly expanded clones could be underestimated when identical TCR molecules share a barcode. Spiked Jurkat TCR RNA equivalent to one cell reportedly surfaced among some 1 million naive cells. Among effectors, clones above 20 RNA copies held over 97% of molecules; among naive cells, under 1%.

Per germline, CDR1 SEHNR and CDR2 FQNEAQ (reference sequence). This CDR3 has 12 residues. V was cut by 4 bases and J by 8 bases, with 11 bases left in between. Making the bulk TCR libraries relied on previously described methods and listed TCR primers. TCRdb fed the PCR reads into MiXCR, producing one record per CDR3 protein. The table includes some 320,000 distinct CDR3 sequences, about 21% detected once. Notes on this clonotype: Its antigen is currently unknown. Because it lacks the conserved phenylalanine or tryptophan at the end, this CDR3 is likely a read error.

The chain couples TRBV7-9 to TRBJ1-1; TRBD1 might be the D (5 bases). Sequenced sample: naive CD8+ T cells from blood, with Jurkat cell RNA spiked in. As to subset: FACS-sorted CD8+CD4-CCR7+CD45RA+ naive T cells. The TCR sequence derives from a human donor in good health. Some libraries in this study had Jurkat cell RNA spiked in. CDR3 in DNA: TGTGCCAGCAGCTCCGCCGGGACCGAAGCTTTCCTT. It is translated as CASSSAGTEAFL.